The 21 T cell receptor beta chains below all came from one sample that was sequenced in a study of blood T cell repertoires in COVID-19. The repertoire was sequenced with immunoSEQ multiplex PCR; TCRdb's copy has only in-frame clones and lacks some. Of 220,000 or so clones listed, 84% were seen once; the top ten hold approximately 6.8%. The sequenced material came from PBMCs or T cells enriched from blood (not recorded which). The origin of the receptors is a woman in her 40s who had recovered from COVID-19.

CDR3 coding DNA: TGTGCCAGCAGCTTAGCGGAGGGCGGGACCGGGGAGCTGTTTTTT. It is translated as CASSLAEGGTGELFF. The chain employs TRBV11-3 and TRBJ2-2, with a tentative D call TRBD2 (6 bases). Trimming removed 1 base at V and 5 bases at J, with 11 bases between. CDR3 length: 15 amino acids. Germline loops: CDR1 SGHNT, CDR2 YENEEA.

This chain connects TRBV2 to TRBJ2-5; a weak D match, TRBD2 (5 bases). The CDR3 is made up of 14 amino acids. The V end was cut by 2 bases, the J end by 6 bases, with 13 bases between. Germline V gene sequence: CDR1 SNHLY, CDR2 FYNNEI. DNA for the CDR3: TGTGCCAGCAGTGAATCCCGCGGAGGAAAGACCCAGTACTTC. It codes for CASSESRGGKTQYF.

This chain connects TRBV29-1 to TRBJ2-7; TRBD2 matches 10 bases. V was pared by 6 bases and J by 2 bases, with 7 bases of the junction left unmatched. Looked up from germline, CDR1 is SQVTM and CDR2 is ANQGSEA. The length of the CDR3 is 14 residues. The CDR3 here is CSVVGTSAPYEQYF. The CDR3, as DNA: TGCAGCGTCGTTGGGACTAGCGCGCCCTACGAGCAGTACTTC.

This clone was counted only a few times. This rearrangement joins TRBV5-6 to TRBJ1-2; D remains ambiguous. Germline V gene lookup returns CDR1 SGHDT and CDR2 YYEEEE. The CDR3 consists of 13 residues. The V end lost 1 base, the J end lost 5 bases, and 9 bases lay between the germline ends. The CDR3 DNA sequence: TGTGCCAGCAGCTTGAACAGTCGTTATGGCTACACCTTC. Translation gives CASSLNSRYGYTF.

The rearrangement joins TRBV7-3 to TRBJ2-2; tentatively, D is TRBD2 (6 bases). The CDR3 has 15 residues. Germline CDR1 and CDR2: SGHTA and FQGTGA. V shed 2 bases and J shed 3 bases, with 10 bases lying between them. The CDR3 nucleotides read TGTGCCAGCAGCTTATCTAGCGCTTACACCGGGGAGCTGTTTTTT. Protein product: CASSLSSAYTGELFF.

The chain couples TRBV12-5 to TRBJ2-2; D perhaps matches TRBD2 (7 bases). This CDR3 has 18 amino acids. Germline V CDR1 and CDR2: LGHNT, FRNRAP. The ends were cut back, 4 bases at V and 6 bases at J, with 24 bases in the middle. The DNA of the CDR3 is TGTGCTAGTGGTTCAGGGGACTACTCGTCGGGTGGCGCCGGGGAGCTGTTTTTT. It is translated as CASGSGDYSSGGAGELFF.

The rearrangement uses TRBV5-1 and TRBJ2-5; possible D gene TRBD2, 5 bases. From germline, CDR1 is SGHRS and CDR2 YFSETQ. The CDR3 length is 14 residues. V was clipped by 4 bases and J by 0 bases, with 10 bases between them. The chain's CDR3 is CASSIDGDQETQYF. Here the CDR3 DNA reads TGCGCCAGCAGCATAGACGGGGACCAAGAGACCCAGTACTTC. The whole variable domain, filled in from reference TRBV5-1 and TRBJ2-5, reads KAGVTQTPRYLIKTRGQQVTLSCSPISGHRSVSWYQQTPGQGLQFLFEYFSETQRNKGNFPGRFSGRQFSNSRSEMNVSTLELGDSALYLCASSIDGDQETQYFGPGTRLLVL.

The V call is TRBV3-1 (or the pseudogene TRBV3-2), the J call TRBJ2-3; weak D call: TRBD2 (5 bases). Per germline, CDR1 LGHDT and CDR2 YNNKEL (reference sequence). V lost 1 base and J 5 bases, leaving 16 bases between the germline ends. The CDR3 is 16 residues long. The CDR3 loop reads CASSQGGPEGIDTQYF. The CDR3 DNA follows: TGTGCCAGCAGCCAAGGTGGGCCCGAGGGCATAGATACGCAGTATTTT.

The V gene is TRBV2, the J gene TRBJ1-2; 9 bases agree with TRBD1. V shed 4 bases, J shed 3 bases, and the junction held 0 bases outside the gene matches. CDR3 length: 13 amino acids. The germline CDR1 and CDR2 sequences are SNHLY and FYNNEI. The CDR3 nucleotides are TGTGCCAGCAGTGGGGACAGGGACTATGGCTACACCTTC. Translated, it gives CASSGDRDYGYTF.

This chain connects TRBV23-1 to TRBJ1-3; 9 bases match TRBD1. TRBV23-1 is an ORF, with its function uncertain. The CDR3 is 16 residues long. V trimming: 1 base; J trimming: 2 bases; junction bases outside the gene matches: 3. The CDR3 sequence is CASSQCGDRAGNTIYF. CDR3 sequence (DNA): TGCGCCAGCAGTCAATGTGGGGACAGGGCTGGAAACACCATATATTTT.

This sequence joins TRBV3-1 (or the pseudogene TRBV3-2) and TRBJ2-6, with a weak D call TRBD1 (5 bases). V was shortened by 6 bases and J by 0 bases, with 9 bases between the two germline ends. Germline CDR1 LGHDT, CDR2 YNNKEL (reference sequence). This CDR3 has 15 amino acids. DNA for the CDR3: TGTGCCAGCAGAAGACAGTTCTCTGGGGCCAACGTCCTGACTTTC. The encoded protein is CASRRQFSGANVLTF.

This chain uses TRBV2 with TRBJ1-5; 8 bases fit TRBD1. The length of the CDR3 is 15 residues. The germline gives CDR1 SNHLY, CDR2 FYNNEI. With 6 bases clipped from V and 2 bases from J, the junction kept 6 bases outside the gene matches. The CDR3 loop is CASRLQGGGNQPQHF. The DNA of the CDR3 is TGTGCCAGCAGATTACAGGGGGGCGGCAATCAGCCCCAGCATTTT.

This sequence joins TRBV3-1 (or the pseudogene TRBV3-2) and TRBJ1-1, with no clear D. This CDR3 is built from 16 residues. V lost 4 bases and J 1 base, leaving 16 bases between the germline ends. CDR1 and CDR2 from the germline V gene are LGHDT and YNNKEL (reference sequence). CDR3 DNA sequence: TGTGCCAGCAGCCGGTATGATAGACTCAGGAACACTGAAGCTTTCTTT. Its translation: CASSRYDRLRNTEAFF.

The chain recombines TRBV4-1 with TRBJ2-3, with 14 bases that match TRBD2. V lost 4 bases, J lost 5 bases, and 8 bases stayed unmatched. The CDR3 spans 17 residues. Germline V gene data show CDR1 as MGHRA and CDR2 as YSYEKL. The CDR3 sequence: CASSRRLAGGPGDTQYF. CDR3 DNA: TGCGCCAGCAGCCGACGACTAGCGGGAGGGCCGGGAGATACGCAGTATTTT.

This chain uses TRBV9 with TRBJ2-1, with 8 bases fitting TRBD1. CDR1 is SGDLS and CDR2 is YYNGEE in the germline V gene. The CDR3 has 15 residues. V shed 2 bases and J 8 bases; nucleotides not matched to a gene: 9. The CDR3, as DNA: TGTGCCAGCAGCGTCAGACAGGGGCCCGGCTATGAGCAGTTCTTC. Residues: CASSVRQGPGYEQFF.

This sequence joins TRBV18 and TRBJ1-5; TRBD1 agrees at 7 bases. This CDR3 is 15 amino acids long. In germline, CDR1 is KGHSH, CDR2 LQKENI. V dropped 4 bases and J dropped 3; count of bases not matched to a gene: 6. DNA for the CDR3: TGTGCCAGCTCACGCGAGACAGGGAACAATCAGCCCCAGCATTTT. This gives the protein CASSRETGNNQPQHF.

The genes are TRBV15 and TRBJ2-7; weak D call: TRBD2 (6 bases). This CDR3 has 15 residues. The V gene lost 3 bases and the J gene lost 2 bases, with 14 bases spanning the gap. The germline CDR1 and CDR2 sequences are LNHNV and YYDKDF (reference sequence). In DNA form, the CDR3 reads TGTGCCACCAGCAGGGCCGGGACTGAAGCCTACGAGCAGTACTTC. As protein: CATSRAGTEAYEQYF.

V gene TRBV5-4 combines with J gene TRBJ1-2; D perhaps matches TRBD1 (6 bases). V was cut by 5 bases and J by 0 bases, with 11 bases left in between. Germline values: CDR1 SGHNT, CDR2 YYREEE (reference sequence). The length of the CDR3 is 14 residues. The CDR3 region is CASSIGTSNYGYTF. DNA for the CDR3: TGTGCCAGCAGTATAGGGACATCTAACTATGGCTACACCTTC.

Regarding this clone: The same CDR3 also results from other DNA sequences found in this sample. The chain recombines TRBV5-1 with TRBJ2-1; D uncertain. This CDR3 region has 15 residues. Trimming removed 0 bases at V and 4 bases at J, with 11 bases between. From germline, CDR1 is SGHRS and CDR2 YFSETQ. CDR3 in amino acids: CASSLGSADYNEQFF. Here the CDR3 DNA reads TGCGCCAGCAGCTTGGGCAGTGCGGATTACAATGAGCAGTTCTTC. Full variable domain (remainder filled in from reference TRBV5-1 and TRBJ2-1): KAGVTQTPRYLIKTRGQQVTLSCSPISGHRSVSWYQQTPGQGLQFLFEYFSETQRNKGNFPGRFSGRQFSNSRSEMNVSTLELGDSALYLCASSLGSADYNEQFFGPGTRLTVL.

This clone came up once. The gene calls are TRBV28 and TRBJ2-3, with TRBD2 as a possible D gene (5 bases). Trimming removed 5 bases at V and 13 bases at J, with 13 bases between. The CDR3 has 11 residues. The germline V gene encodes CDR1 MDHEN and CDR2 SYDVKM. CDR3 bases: TGTGCCAGCAGTCTTGGGGAGTATGAGTATTTT. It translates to CASSLGEYEYF.

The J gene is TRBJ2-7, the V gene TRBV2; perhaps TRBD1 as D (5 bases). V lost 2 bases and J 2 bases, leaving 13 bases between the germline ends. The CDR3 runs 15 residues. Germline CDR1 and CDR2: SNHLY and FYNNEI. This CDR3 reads CASSEYRGRAYEQYF. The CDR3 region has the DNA TGTGCCAGCAGTGAATATAGGGGCAGAGCCTACGAGCAGTACTTC.